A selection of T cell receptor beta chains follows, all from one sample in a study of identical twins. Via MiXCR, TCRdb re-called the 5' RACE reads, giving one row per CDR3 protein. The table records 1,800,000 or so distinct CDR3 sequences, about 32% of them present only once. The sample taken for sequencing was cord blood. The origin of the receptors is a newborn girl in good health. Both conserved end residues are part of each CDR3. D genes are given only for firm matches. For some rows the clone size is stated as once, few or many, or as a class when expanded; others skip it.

CDR3: CSAEGTSGFTRSTDTQYF
DNA: TGCAGTGCTGAAGGGACTAGCGGATTCACGAGAAGCACAGATACGCAGTATTTT
D: TRBD2
V: TRBV20-1
size: -
J: TRBJ2-3

CDR3: CASSLGPKIGYTF
DNA: TGTGCCAGCAGCTTAGGTCCAAAAATCGGCTACACCTTC
D: -
V: TRBV7-2
size: few
J: TRBJ1-2

CDR3: CASNSCGEKLFF
DNA: TGTGCCAGCAATAGTTGCGGTGAAAAACTGTTTTTT
D: -
V: TRBV7-4
size: -
J: TRBJ1-4

CDR3: CASSEPSANYGYTF
DNA: TGTGCCAGCAGTGAGCCCTCCGCTAACTATGGCTACACCTTC
D: -
V: TRBV2
size: -
J: TRBJ1-2

CDR3: CSARGTGTPLYNEQFF
DNA: TGCAGTGCTAGGGGTACCGGGACCCCTCTTTACAATGAGCAGTTCTTC
D: -
V: TRBV20-1
size: -
J: TRBJ2-1

CDR3: CASRIGPIERNEQFF
DNA: TGTGCCAGCAGAATCGGGCCTATCGAGAGGAATGAGCAGTTCTTC
D: -
V: TRBV7-9
size: -
J: TRBJ2-1

CDR3: CSAHPAYTF
DNA: TGCAGTGCTCACCCAGCCTACACCTTC
D: -
V: TRBV20-1
size: many
J: TRBJ1-2

CDR3: CASSQESAGPYNEQFF
DNA: TGTGCCAGCAGCCAAGAGTCGGCGGGCCCCTACAATGAGCAGTTCTTC
D: -
V: TRBV4-2
size: -
J: TRBJ2-1

CDR3: CASSTSGKRGEQYF
DNA: TGTGCCAGCAGCACTAGCGGGAAAAGGGGCGAGCAGTACTTC
D: TRBD2
V: TRBV28
size: few
J: TRBJ2-7

CDR3: CAITSGGPIYEQYF
DNA: TGTGCCATTACTAGCGGGGGGCCGATCTACGAGCAGTACTTC
D: TRBD2
V: TRBV10-3
size: -
J: TRBJ2-7

CDR3: CASSLTSAVNTEAFF
DNA: TGTGCCAGCAGCTTAACCTCGGCGGTGAACACTGAAGCTTTCTTT
D: -
V: TRBV11-2
size: -
J: TRBJ1-1

CDR3: CASSLWETGATGELFF
DNA: TGTGCCAGCAGTTTGTGGGAGACAGGGGCCACCGGGGAGCTGTTTTTT
D: TRBD1
V: TRBV28
size: -
J: TRBJ2-2

CDR3: CASSLVTWTGNYGYTF
DNA: TGTGCCAGCAGTTTAGTTACGTGGACAGGGAACTATGGCTACACCTTC
D: TRBD1
V: TRBV12-3/TRBV12-4
size: many
J: TRBJ1-2

CDR3: CASSLATRGAGYTF
DNA: TGTGCCAGCAGCTTAGCAACTCGGGGCGCGGGCTACACCTTC
D: -
V: TRBV7-9
size: -
J: TRBJ1-2

CDR3: CAISESTRGPDTQYF
DNA: TGTGCCATCAGTGAGTCGACAAGGGGGCCAGATACGCAGTATTTT
D: TRBD1
V: TRBV10-3
size: -
J: TRBJ2-3

CDR3: CASSTQGARNTEAFF
DNA: TGCGCCAGCAGCACACAGGGGGCGCGGAACACTGAAGCTTTCTTT
D: TRBD1
V: TRBV5-1
size: -
J: TRBJ1-1

CDR3: CASSQPWGTSGGGYNEQFF
DNA: TGTGCCAGCAGCCAGCCTTGGGGGACTAGCGGGGGGGGTTACAATGAGCAGTTCTTC
D: TRBD2
V: TRBV3-1
size: -
J: TRBJ2-1

CDR3: CSARRPGLTPDTQYF
DNA: TGCAGTGCTAGGCGCCCGGGACTCACTCCAGATACGCAGTATTTT
D: -
V: TRBV20-1
size: -
J: TRBJ2-3

CDR3: CSAMPRREFLHHEQFF
DNA: TGCAGTGCCATGCCGAGGCGGGAGTTTCTACATCATGAGCAGTTCTTC
D: TRBD2
V: TRBV20-1
size: few
J: TRBJ2-1

CDR3: CASTSGTRAETQYF
DNA: TGTGCCAGCACCTCCGGGACTAGGGCGGAGACCCAGTACTTC
D: TRBD2
V: TRBV12-3/TRBV12-4
size: -
J: TRBJ2-5

CDR3: CASSEYFRDKDGYTF
DNA: TGTGCCAGCAGCGAGTACTTCAGGGACAAGGATGGCTACACCTTC
D: -
V: TRBV9
size: -
J: TRBJ1-2

CDR3: CASSFQGPYEQYF
DNA: TGTGCCAGCAGTTTTCAGGGGCCCTACGAGCAGTACTTC
D: -
V: TRBV27
size: many
J: TRBJ2-7

CDR3: CASSPQLAHPEQYF
DNA: TGTGCCAGCAGCCCCCAACTAGCTCACCCTGAGCAGTACTTC
D: -
V: TRBV9
size: -
J: TRBJ2-5

CDR3: CSAPAGGYTDTQYF
DNA: TGCAGTGCTCCAGCGGGGGGGTACACAGATACGCAGTATTTT
D: TRBD2
V: TRBV20-1
size: few
J: TRBJ2-3

CDR3: CLSSADSKQYF
DNA: TGCCTTTCCTCCGCGGATTCGAAGCAGTATTTT
D: -
V: TRBV7-9
size: -
J: TRBJ2-3

CDR3: CAREEGGVREKLFF
DNA: TGTGCCAGGGAGGAGGGAGGGGTTAGGGAAAAACTGTTTTTT
D: -
V: TRBV21-1
size: -
J: TRBJ1-4

CDR3: CASSQRGGGQRNTGELFF
DNA: TGTGCCAGCAGTCAGAGAGGGGGGGGCCAACGGAACACCGGGGAGCTGTTTTTT
D: -
V: TRBV12-3/TRBV12-4
size: few
J: TRBJ2-2

CDR3: CASRKTGPEAFF
DNA: TGTGCCAGCAGGAAGACAGGGCCTGAAGCTTTCTTT
D: TRBD1
V: TRBV27
size: -
J: TRBJ1-1

CDR3: CAISEGLAGRASTDTQYF
DNA: TGTGCCATCAGTGAAGGACTAGCGGGGAGAGCTAGCACAGATACGCAGTATTTT
D: TRBD2
V: TRBV10-3
size: -
J: TRBJ2-3

CDR3: CASSLGETSGANVLTF
DNA: TGTGCCAGCAGCTTAGGCGAGACCTCTGGGGCCAACGTCCTGACTTTC
D: -
V: TRBV7-6
size: few
J: TRBJ2-6

CDR3: CASTAGRVANEKLFF
DNA: TGTGCCAGCACCGCCGGAAGGGTGGCTAATGAAAAACTGTTTTTT
D: -
V: TRBV18
size: -
J: TRBJ1-4

CDR3: CASSTLPLASLNNEQFF
DNA: TGTGCCAGCAGTACGCTTCCCCTAGCGAGTCTTAACAATGAGCAGTTCTTC
D: -
V: TRBV27
size: -
J: TRBJ2-1

CDR3: CASSQVIRVSEQYF
DNA: TGTGCCAGCAGCCAAGTCATCAGGGTAAGCGAGCAGTACTTC
D: -
V: TRBV3-1
size: -
J: TRBJ2-7

CDR3: CASSLGRRLGLGSYEQYF
DNA: TGTGCCAGCAGTTTAGGCCGCCGTCTGGGACTGGGATCCTACGAGCAGTACTTC
D: -
V: TRBV12-3/TRBV12-4
size: -
J: TRBJ2-7

CDR3: CASTRLAEYNEQFF
DNA: TGTGCCAGCACGCGACTAGCGGAGTACAATGAGCAGTTCTTC
D: TRBD2
V: TRBV2
size: -
J: TRBJ2-1

CDR3: CASGLGSQPQHF
DNA: TGTGCTAGTGGTTTGGGGAGTCAGCCCCAGCATTTT
D: -
V: TRBV12-5
size: -
J: TRBJ1-5

CDR3: CASSLALREMNTEAFF
DNA: TGTGCCAGCAGCTTAGCTCTCAGGGAGATGAACACTGAAGCTTTCTTT
D: -
V: TRBV7-9
size: -
J: TRBJ1-1

CDR3: CASSLGGTRASTDTQYF
DNA: TGCGCCAGCAGCTTGGGGGGGACTAGGGCTAGCACAGATACGCAGTATTTT
D: TRBD2
V: TRBV5-1
size: -
J: TRBJ2-3

CDR3: CASSQDLTGLYGYTF
DNA: TGTGCCAGCAGCCAAGATTTAACAGGACTCTATGGCTACACCTTC
D: -
V: TRBV4-2
size: many
J: TRBJ1-2

CDR3: CAWGDEHNEQFF
DNA: TGTGCCTGGGGAGACGAACACAATGAGCAGTTCTTC
D: -
V: TRBV30
size: few
J: TRBJ2-1

CDR3: CASSLDPAGSSISLTDTQYF
DNA: TGTGCCAGCAGCTTAGATCCAGCGGGGTCCTCGATTTCCCTCACAGATACGCAGTATTTT
D: TRBD2
V: TRBV7-8
size: -
J: TRBJ2-3

CDR3: CATSIDRGNTEAFF
DNA: TGTGCCACCAGTATTGACAGGGGGAACACTGAAGCTTTCTTT
D: TRBD1
V: TRBV15
size: -
J: TRBJ1-1

CDR3: CASSQDSQFYNEQFF
DNA: TGTGCCAGCAGCCAAGACAGTCAGTTCTACAATGAGCAGTTCTTC
D: -
V: TRBV14
size: few
J: TRBJ2-1

CDR3: CASSLLSGTMGETQYF
DNA: TGTGCCAGCAGTTTATTATCCGGGACTATGGGAGAGACCCAGTACTTC
D: TRBD2
V: TRBV28
size: -
J: TRBJ2-5

CDR3: CASSEAPQGTYGYTF
DNA: TGTGCCAGCAGTGAAGCGCCACAGGGTACCTATGGCTACACCTTC
D: -
V: TRBV6-1
size: -
J: TRBJ1-2

CDR3: CASSLSGRINQPQHF
DNA: TGTGCCAGCAGTTTATCGGGGCGGATCAATCAGCCCCAGCATTTT
D: -
V: TRBV27
size: -
J: TRBJ1-5

CDR3: CASSLLRYQETQYF
DNA: TGTGCCAGCAGTCTCCTCCGGTACCAAGAGACCCAGTACTTC
D: -
V: TRBV2
size: few
J: TRBJ2-5

CDR3: CSVEPTSGHYNEQFF
DNA: TGCAGCGTTGAACCCACTAGCGGCCATTACAATGAGCAGTTCTTC
D: TRBD2
V: TRBV29-1
size: -
J: TRBJ2-1

CDR3: CSASGVWGTDTQYF
DNA: TGCAGTGCTAGCGGGGTTTGGGGCACAGATACGCAGTATTTT
D: -
V: TRBV20-1
size: -
J: TRBJ2-3

CDR3: CASSQVVVGSEKLFF
DNA: TGTGCCAGCAGCCAAGTGGTCGTAGGGAGTGAAAAACTGTTTTTT
D: -
V: TRBV4-2
size: once
J: TRBJ1-4

CDR3: CAWSGRGFGYTF
DNA: TGTGCCTGGAGCGGACGGGGATTTGGCTACACCTTC
D: -
V: TRBV30
size: -
J: TRBJ1-2

CDR3: CASSLSVSLSNNEQFF
DNA: TGTGCCAGCAGTTTATCGGTGTCTCTCTCAAACAATGAGCAGTTCTTC
D: -
V: TRBV27
size: few
J: TRBJ2-1

CDR3: CASSFLESYEQYF
DNA: TGTGCCAGCAGTTTTCTAGAATCCTACGAGCAGTACTTC
D: -
V: TRBV12-3/TRBV12-4
size: many
J: TRBJ2-7